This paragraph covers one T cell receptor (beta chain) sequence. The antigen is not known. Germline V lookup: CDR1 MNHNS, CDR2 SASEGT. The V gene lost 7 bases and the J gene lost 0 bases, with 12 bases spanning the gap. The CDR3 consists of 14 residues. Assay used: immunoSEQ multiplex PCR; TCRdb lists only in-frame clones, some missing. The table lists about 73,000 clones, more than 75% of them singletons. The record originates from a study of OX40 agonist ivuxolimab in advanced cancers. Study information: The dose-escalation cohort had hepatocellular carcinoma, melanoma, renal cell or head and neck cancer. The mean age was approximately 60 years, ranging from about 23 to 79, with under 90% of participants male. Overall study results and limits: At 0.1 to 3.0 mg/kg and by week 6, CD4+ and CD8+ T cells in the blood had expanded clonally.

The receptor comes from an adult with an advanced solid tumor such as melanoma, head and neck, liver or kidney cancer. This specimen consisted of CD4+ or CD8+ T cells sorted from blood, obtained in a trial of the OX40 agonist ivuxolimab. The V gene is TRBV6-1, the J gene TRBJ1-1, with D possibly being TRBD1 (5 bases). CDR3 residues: CASTDRGVNTEAFF. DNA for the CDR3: TGTGCCAGCACCGACCGAGGGGTGAACACTGAAGCTTTCTTT.